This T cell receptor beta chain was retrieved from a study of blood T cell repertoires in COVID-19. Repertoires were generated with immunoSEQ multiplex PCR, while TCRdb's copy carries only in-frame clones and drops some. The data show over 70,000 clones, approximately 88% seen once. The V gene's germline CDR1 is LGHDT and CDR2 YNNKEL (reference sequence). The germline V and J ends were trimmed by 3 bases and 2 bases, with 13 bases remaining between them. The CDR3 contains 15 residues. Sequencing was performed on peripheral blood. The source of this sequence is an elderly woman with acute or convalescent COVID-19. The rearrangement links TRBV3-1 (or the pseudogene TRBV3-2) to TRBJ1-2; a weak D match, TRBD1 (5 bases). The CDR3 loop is CASSQAPRANYGYTF. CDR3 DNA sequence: TGTGCCAGCAGCCAGGCCCCCAGGGCCAACTATGGCTACACCTTC.